This T cell receptor (beta chain) came from a study of siplizumab effects on memory and regulatory T cells. TCRdb's copy holds only in-frame clones and misses some; the assay was immunoSEQ multiplex PCR. The data contain fewer than 60,000 clones, 93% of them singletons. CDR1 and CDR2 from the germline V gene are SGHVS and FNYEAQ. The CDR3 is made up of 14 amino acids. V shed 3 bases and J shed 4 bases, with 10 bases lying between them. V is TRBV7-6 and J is TRBJ2-1; weak D call: TRBD2 (5 bases). Sequencing used CD8+ T cells sorted from blood. This TCR came from a human donor in good health. CDR3 in amino acids: CASSLSTGYNEQFF. The CDR3, as DNA: TGTGCCAGCAGCTTGTCTACGGGGTACAATGAGCAGTTCTTC.